A single T cell receptor beta chain is shown here with its context. Its cognate antigen has yet to be identified. Per-nucleotide qualities are absent, and no much larger clonotype sits a single base away. These data originate in a study of blood T cell repertoires in COVID-19 (dated by TCRdb to 2020 to 2022). As for the study more broadly: Collaborator samples came from the United States, Italy and Spain and covered acute and convalescent phases of COVID-19. The material from the prospective study consisted of cDNA or gDNA derived from T cells, B-cell-depleted T cells, or PBMCs. Deeply sampled blood TCRbeta repertoires from subjects exposed to, actively infected with, or recovered from COVID-19 were included in the dataset. The repertoires were made available in a free public database intended to serve as a resource for research on the immune response to SARS-CoV-2. The samples were drawn from the first 160 participants of the ongoing ImmuneRACE study and from 1,200 or so subjects provided by 6 global collaborators. The sample metadata nearly always contained a de-identified subject ID, COVID-19 status, age in years and sex. Where available, HLA class I and class II types were taken from metadata supplied by the sample provider and were not determined by assay-based typing.

Each collaborating institution followed its own protocols to collect whole blood in K2EDTA tubes. For TCRbeta analysis, collaborator samples were shipped as frozen whole blood, as isolated PBMCs, or as DNA extracted from either sample type. TCRbeta CDR3 regions were amplified from genomic DNA by means of the immunoSEQ Assay, a bias-controlled multiplex PCR. The authors' analysis ran thus. The number of nucleated cells in each sample was estimated by amplification of reference gene primers within the assay. To quantify the absolute abundance of each unique TCRbeta CDR3 rearrangement, sequence reads were collapsed and filtered. For each sample, productive Simpson clonality was calculated as the square root of Simpson's diversity index over productive rearrangements. TCRdb retrieved this table from immuneACCESS and kept in-frame rearrangements only. Not all clones are present; in checked studies, unresolved V genes account for under half, and no reason is known for the remainder. The DNA was the basis for D and trimming; V, J and clone size are from that table. The sample table records 85,000 to 100,000 clones; roughly 88% of these occur just once. 27% of the sample rests with the top ten.

The CDR3 holds 14 amino acids from the cysteine to the phenylalanine. Only CDR3 DNA remains: 42 bases, in frame from the first base. V sheds 7 bases and J sheds 7 bases, leaving 16 bases between their ends. From a lookup of the germline V gene, CDR1 and CDR2 are SGHTA and FQGNSA. Broad study findings and their caveats: Clinical and demographic metadata were provided uncurated, with the amount varying by source and participant.

This TCR was sampled from a man in his forties or fifties with active or convalescent COVID-19. The sample taken for sequencing was peripheral blood. Here the chain combines TRBV7-2 and TRBJ2-2; TRBD1 might be the D gene, on 6 matching bases. The DNA sequence follows: TGTGCCAGCACCGCTCTTGGGGGCGTCGGGGAGCTGTTTTTT. This encodes CASTALGGVGELFF.